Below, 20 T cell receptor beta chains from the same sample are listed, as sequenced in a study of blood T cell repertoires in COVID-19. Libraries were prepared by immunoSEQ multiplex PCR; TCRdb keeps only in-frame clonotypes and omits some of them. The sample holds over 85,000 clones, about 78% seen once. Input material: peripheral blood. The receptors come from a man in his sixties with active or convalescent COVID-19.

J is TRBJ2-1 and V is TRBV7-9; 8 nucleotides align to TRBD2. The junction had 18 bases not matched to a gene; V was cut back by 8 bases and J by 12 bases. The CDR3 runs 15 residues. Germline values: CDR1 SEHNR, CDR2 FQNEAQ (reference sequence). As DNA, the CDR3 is TGTGCCAGCCGACCCCGGGGGGGGCGGGAGGATGGGCAGTTCTTC. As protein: CASRPRGGREDGQFF.

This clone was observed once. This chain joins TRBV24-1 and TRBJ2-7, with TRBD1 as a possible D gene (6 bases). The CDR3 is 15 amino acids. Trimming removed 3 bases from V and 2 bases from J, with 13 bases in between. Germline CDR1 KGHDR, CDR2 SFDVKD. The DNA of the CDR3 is TGTGCCACCAGTGATAACCAGGGGCCTACCTACGAGCAGTACTTC. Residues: CATSDNQGPTYEQYF.

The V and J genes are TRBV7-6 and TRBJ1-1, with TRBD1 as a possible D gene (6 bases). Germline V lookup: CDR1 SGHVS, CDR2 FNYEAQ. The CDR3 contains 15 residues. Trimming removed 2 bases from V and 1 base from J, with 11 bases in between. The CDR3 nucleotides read TGTGCCAGCAGCTTATTGGGGGCGGGGAACACTGAAGCTTTCTTT. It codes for CASSLLGAGNTEAFF.

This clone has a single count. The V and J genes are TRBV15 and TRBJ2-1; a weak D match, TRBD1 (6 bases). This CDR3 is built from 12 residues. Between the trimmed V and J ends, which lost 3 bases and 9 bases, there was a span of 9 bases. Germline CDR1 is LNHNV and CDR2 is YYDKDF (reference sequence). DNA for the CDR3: TGTGCCACCAGCAGGGGGGCCACTGAGCAGTTCTTC. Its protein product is CATSRGATEQFF.

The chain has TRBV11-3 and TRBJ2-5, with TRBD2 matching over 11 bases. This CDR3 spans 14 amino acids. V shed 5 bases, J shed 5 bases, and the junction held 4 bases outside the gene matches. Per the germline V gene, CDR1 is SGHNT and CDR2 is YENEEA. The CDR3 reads CASSTTSGKETQYF. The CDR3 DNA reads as TGTGCCAGCAGCACGACTAGCGGGAAGGAGACCCAGTACTTC.

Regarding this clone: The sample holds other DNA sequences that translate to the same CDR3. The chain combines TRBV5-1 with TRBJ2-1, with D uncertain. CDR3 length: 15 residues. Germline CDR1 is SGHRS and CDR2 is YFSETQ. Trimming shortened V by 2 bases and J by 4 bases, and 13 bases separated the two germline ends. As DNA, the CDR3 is TGCGCCAGCAGCTTAGTAGGAGATTCGTACAATGAGCAGTTCTTC. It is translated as CASSLVGDSYNEQFF. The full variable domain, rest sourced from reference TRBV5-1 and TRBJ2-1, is KAGVTQTPRYLIKTRGQQVTLSCSPISGHRSVSWYQQTPGQGLQFLFEYFSETQRNKGNFPGRFSGRQFSNSRSEMNVSTLELGDSALYLCASSLVGDSYNEQFFGPGTRLTVL.

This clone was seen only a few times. The CDR3 protein is CASSEGRGPQHF. The CDR3 nucleotides are TGCGCCAGCAGTGAAGGGAGGGGGCCCCAGCATTTT. The genes are TRBV10-2 and TRBJ1-5, with D perhaps matching TRBD1 (5 bases). The CDR3 consists of 12 residues. The germline V gene has CDR1 WSHSY and CDR2 SAAADI. V was cut by 3 bases and J by 9 bases, with 9 bases left in between.

The CDR3 bases are TGTGCCAGCAGTTCTCCGGGACAGGGGTACGAGCAGTACTTC. Translating gives CASSSPGQGYEQYF. The chain uses TRBV6-5 and TRBJ2-7; 10 nucleotides agree with TRBD1. Losses at the gene ends were 4 bases for V and 4 bases for J; bases not matched to a gene: 4. The CDR3 sequence is 14 residues long. Germline CDR1 MNHEY, CDR2 SVGAGI.

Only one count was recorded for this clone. CDR3 protein: CASTSSTDTQYF. The CDR3 coding sequence is TGTGCCAGCACCTCTAGCACAGATACGCAGTATTTT. This sequence joins TRBV28 and TRBJ2-3; D uncertain. Germline V gene sequence: CDR1 MDHEN, CDR2 SYDVKM. Trimming pared 7 bases from V and 0 bases from J, leaving 5 bases between. This CDR3 contains 12 residues.

The CDR3 is CASSLAPQSEETQYF. In nucleotides, the CDR3 is TGTGCCAGCAGCTTAGCGCCCCAGTCCGAAGAGACCCAGTACTTC. The chain has TRBV7-7 and TRBJ2-5; no firm D call. The ends were cut back, 0 bases at V and 3 bases at J, with 11 bases in the middle. The CDR3 sequence is 15 residues long. Germline CDR1 SSHAT, CDR2 FNYEAQ (reference sequence).

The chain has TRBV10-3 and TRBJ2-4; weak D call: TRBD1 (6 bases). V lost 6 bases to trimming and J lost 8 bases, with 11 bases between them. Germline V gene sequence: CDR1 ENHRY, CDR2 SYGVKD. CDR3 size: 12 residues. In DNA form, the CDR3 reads TGTGCCATCAGCCCTGGGGGCGACATTCAGTACTTC. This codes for CAISPGGDIQYF.

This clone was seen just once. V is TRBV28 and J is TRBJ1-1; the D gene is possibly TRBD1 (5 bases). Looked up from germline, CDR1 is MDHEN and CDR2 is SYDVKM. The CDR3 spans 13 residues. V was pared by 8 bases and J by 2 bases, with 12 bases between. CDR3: CASGRQINTEAFF. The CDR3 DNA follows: TGTGCCAGCGGAAGACAGATAAACACTGAAGCTTTCTTT.

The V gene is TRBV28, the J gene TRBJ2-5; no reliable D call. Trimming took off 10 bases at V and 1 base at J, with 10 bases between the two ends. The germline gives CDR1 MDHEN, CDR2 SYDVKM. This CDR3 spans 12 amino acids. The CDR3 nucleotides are TGTGCCACCAGCAGTTTCCAAGAGACCCAGTACTTC. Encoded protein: CATSSFQETQYF.

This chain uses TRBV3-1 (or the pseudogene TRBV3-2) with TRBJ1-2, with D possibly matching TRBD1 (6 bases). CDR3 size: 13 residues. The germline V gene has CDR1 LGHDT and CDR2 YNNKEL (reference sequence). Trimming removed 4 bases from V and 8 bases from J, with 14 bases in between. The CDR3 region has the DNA TGTGCCAGCAGCCGGACAGATCCAAGGGGCTACACCTTC. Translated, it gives CASSRTDPRGYTF.

The CDR3 protein is CASKLANGGTQYF. The CDR3 DNA reads as TGTGCCAGCAAACTAGCGAATGGAGGGACCCAGTACTTC. The chain employs TRBV6-5 and TRBJ2-5, with TRBD2 matching 7 bases. The CDR3 is 13 residues long. Germline assignment: CDR1 MNHEY and CDR2 SVGAGI. J was trimmed by 7 bases and V by 7 bases; bases with no gene match: 9.

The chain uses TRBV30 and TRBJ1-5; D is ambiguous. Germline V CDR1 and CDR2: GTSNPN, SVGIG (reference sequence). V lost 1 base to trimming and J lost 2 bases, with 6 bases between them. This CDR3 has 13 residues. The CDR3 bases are TGTGCCTGGAGTGGGCAGGGCAATCAGCCCCAGCATTTT. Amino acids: CAWSGQGNQPQHF. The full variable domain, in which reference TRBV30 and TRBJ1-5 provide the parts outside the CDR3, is SQTIHQWPATLVQPVGSPLSLECTVEGTSNPNLYWYRQAAGRGLQLLFYSVGIGQISSEVPQNLSASRPQDRQFILSSKKLLLSDSGFYLCAWSGQGNQPQHFGDGTRLSIL.

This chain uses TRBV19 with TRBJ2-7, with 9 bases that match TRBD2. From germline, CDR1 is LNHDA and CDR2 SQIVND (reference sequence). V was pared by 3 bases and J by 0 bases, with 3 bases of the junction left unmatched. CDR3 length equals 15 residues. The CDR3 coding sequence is TGTGCCAGTAGTATCGGCGGGAGGGCCTCCTACGAGCAGTACTTC. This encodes CASSIGGRASYEQYF.

CDR3 loop: CASSPGQRPNYGYTF. For the CDR3, the DNA is TGTGCCAGTAGTCCCGGACAGCGACCTAACTATGGCTACACCTTC. This chain links TRBV19 with TRBJ1-2; maybe TRBD1 (6 bases). Trimming left V 5 bases short and J 0 bases short, with 13 bases between. The germline gives CDR1 LNHDA, CDR2 SQIVND (reference sequence). The CDR3 is 15 residues long.

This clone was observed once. CDR3 DNA sequence: TGTGCCAGCAGCTTAGATCGGGGGTGGGAGACCCAGTACTTC. Translating gives CASSLDRGWETQYF. J is TRBJ2-5 and V is TRBV11-2; possibly TRBD2 for D (6 bases). Germline V lookup: CDR1 SGHAT, CDR2 FQNNGV. The CDR3 is 14 residues long. V was pared by 0 bases and J by 5 bases, with 10 bases between.

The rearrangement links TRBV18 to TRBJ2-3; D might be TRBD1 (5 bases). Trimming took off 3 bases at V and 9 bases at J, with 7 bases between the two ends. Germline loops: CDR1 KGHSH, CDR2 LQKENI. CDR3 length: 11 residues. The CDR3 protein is CASSPDTTQYF. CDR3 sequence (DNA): TGTGCCAGCTCACCGGACACAACGCAGTATTTT.